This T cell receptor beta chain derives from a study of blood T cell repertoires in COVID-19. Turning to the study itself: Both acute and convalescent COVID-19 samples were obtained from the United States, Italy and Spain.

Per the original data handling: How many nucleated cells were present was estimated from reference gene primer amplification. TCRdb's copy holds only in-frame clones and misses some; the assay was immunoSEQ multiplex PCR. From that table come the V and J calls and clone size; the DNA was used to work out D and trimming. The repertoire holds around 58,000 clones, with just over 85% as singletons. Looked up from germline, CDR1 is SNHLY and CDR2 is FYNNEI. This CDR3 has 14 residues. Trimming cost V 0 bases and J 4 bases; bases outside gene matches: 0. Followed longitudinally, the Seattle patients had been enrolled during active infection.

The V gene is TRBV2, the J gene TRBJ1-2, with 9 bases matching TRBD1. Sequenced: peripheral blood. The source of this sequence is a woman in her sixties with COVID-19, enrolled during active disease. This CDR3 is CASSEADRGYGYTF. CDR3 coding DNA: TGTGCCAGCAGTGAAGCGGACAGGGGCTATGGCTACACCTTC.